This T cell receptor (beta chain) emerged from a study of Ad26.COV2.S vaccination and SARS-CoV-2 variants. The wider study: A participant enrolled in the COV1001 Ad26.COV2.S trial arm provided the sample. Once or twice, 56 days apart, Ad26.COV2.S was delivered intramuscularly.

General study results and limits: Those who received the vaccine showed greater spike-specific TCR breadth than those given placebo. Spike-specific CD8+ and CD4+ T cell responses reportedly showed substantial breadth after vaccination.

Treatment denoted: 15 to 20 received Ad26.COV2.S at low or high dose, single or two shots; about 5 received placebo; per-sample allocation not given. The investigators took samples on day 63 after the first vaccine or placebo injection. As concerns this clone: Antigen unknown.

The method was immunoSEQ multiplex PCR; TCRdb's version includes in-frame clones alone and lacks a portion of them. Found here are around 370,000 clones, 70% to 90% of them singletons; the top ten hold less than 4%. The CDR3 has 16 amino acids. The junction had 5 bases not matched to a gene; V was cut back by 0 bases and J by 4 bases. The V gene's germline CDR1 is SGHAT and CDR2 FQNNGV. The clonotype was recovered from a person between 18 and 65 years old who received the Ad26.COV2.S COVID-19 vaccine or a placebo. The genes are TRBV11-2 and TRBJ2-2; 7 positions agree with TRBD2. The material was peripheral blood, obtained in a trial of Ad26.COV2.S vaccine versus placebo. CDR3 DNA sequence: TGTGCCAGCAGCTTAGATACGGGGGGATTCACCGGGGAGCTGTTTTTT. It encodes CASSLDTGGFTGELFF.